What follows are 8 T cell receptor beta chains derived from one specimen sequenced in a study of T cells after posttransplantation cyclophosphamide. Using immunoSEQ multiplex PCR, the repertoire was profiled, and TCRdb retains in-frame clones only, with some absent. The sample lists 14,000 or so clones, over 60% seen once, with about 1.3% in the top ten. Specimen: memory CD4+ T cells sorted from PBMCs. All receptors derive from a man aged 50 to 59.

The J gene is TRBJ2-5, the V gene TRBV10-3, with 7 bases that match TRBD2. This CDR3 region has 15 residues. Germline assignment: CDR1 ENHRY and CDR2 SYGVKD. V lost 2 bases and J lost 2; bases outside the gene matches: 5. The CDR3 sequence is CAISERSSGQETQYF. CDR3 DNA sequence: TGTGCCATCAGTGAGAGGAGTAGCGGGCAAGAGACCCAGTACTTC.

V and J are TRBV6-6 and TRBJ1-1; perhaps TRBD1 as D (6 bases). This CDR3 region has 14 residues. Germline CDR1 and CDR2: MNHNY and SVGAGI (reference sequence). V lost 2 bases and J lost 2, with 9 bases in between. CDR3 loop: CASSYRTANTEAFF. CDR3 DNA: TGTGCCAGCAGTTACCGGACAGCTAACACTGAAGCTTTCTTT.

The gene calls are TRBV10-3 and TRBJ2-7; 9 nucleotides agree with TRBD1. After removal of 11 bases from V and 5 bases from J, the junction contained 10 bases not matched to a gene. The germline gives CDR1 ENHRY, CDR2 SYGVKD. This CDR3 spans 13 amino acids. The CDR3 DNA sequence: TGTGCCTCGTTCCGGGACAGGGACAACGAGCAGTACTTC. It codes for CASFRDRDNEQYF.

Only one count was recorded for this clone. V is TRBV6-5 and J is TRBJ2-7; D is possibly TRBD1 (6 bases). The germline V gene encodes CDR1 MNHEY and CDR2 SVGAGI. Trimming removed 6 bases from V and 4 bases from J, with 16 bases in between. The CDR3 consists of 14 residues. For the CDR3, the DNA is TGTGCCAGCAGGGTGTACCGGGACACATACGAGCAGTACTTC. It yields the protein CASRVYRDTYEQYF.

The sample holds one count of this clone. The chain joins TRBV6-1 to TRBJ1-5; maybe TRBD1 (6 bases). Trimming stripped 5 bases from V and 7 bases from J, with 12 bases between. This CDR3 has 13 residues. CDR1 is MNHNS and CDR2 is SASEGT in the germline V gene. Here the CDR3 DNA reads TGTGCCAGCAGTACCAGGGGATCACAGCCCCAGCATTTT. This codes for CASSTRGSQPQHF.

The CDR3 DNA reads as TGTGCCAGCAGCTTCGGGGGACAGGCTGGAAACACCATATATTTT. Translating it yields CASSFGGQAGNTIYF. The chain recombines TRBV5-4 with TRBJ1-3, with 8 bases that match TRBD1. This CDR3 region has 15 residues. CDR1 and CDR2 from the germline V gene are SGHNT and YYREEE (reference sequence). J gave up 2 bases and V 2 bases, and 3 bases lay outside the gene matches.

This clone has a single count. This chain connects TRBV18 to TRBJ1-1; D is perhaps TRBD1 (6 bases). V was shortened by 3 bases and J by 6 bases, with 14 bases between the two germline ends. CDR3 size: 14 residues. Germline V gene data show CDR1 as KGHSH and CDR2 as LQKENI. The CDR3 loop is CASSPYRDVAEAFF. The CDR3 bases are TGTGCCAGCTCACCTTACAGGGATGTGGCTGAAGCTTTCTTT.

In its sample, this clone was seen a few times. This sequence joins TRBV7-9 and TRBJ1-4, with 7 bases identical to TRBD1. J was trimmed by 13 bases and V by 5 bases; bases with no gene match: 10. Germline V gives CDR1 SEHNR, CDR2 FQNEAQ (reference sequence). The CDR3 sequence is 13 residues long. The CDR3, as DNA: TGTGCCAGCAGCCCCCGACAGGGTTTGAGACTGTTTTTT. This sequence encodes CASSPRQGLRLFF.